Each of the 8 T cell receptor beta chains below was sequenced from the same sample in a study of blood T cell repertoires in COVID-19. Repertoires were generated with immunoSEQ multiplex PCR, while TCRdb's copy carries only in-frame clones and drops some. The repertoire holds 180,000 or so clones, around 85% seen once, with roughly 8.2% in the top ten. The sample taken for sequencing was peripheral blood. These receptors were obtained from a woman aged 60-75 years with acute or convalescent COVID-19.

The CDR3 loop reads CASSPLGTDTQYF. In DNA, the CDR3 is TGTGCCAGCAGTCCCCTCGGCACAGATACGCAGTATTTT. This sequence joins TRBV27 and TRBJ2-3; D is uncertain. CDR1 and CDR2 (germline): MNHEY, SMNVEV (reference sequence). This CDR3 spans 13 amino acids. Trimming shortened V by 5 bases and J by 1 base, and 7 bases separated the two germline ends.

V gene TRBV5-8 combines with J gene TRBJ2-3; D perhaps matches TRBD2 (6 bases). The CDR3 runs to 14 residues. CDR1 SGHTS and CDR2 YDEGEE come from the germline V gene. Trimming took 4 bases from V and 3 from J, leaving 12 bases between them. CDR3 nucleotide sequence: TGTGCCAGCAGCCCTGGACTATTAACAGATACGCAGTATTTT. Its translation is CASSPGLLTDTQYF.

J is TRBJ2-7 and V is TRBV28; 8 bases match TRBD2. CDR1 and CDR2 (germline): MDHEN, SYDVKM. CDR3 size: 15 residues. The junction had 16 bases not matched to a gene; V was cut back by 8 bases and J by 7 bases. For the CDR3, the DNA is TGTGCCAGCGCACCGGGGGGGGCGGGAGCTTTGGAGCAGTACTTC. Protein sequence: CASAPGGAGALEQYF.

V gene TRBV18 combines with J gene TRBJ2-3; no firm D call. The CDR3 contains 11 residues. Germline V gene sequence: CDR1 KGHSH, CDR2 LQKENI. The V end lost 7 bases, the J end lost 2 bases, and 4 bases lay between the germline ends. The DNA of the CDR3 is TGTGCCAGCTTATCCACAGATACGCAGTATTTT. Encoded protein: CASLSTDTQYF.

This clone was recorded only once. The CDR3 coding sequence is TGTGCCACCAGCAGGCCGGGACTGCAAGAGACCCAGTACTTC. Translated: CATSRPGLQETQYF. The chain recombines TRBV15 with TRBJ2-5; the D gene is possibly TRBD2 (6 bases). This CDR3 has 14 residues. Trimming took off 3 bases at V and 2 bases at J, with 10 bases between the two ends. The germline V gene has CDR1 LNHNV and CDR2 YYDKDF (reference sequence).

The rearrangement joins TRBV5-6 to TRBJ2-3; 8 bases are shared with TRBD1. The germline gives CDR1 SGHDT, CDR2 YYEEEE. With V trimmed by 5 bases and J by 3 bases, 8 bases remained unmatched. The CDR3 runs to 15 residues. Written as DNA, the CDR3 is TGTGCCAGCAGTCAGACAGGGGTCACTACAGATACGCAGTATTTT. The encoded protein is CASSQTGVTTDTQYF.

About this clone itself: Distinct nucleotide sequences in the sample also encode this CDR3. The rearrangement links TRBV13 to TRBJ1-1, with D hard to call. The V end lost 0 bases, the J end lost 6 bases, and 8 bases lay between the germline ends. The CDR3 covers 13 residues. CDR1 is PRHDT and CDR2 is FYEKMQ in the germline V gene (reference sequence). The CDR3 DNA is TGTGCCAGCAGCTTAGGATTAGGAGCTGAAGCTTTCTTT. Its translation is CASSLGLGAEAFF.

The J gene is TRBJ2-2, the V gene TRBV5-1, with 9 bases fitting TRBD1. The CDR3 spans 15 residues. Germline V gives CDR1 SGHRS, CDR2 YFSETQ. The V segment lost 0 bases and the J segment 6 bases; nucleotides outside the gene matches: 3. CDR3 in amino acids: CASSLADRGSGELFF. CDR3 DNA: TGCGCCAGCAGCTTGGCGGACAGGGGTTCCGGGGAGCTGTTTTTT.